Many counts were recorded for the clone carrying this T cell receptor (beta chain). At the DNA level, this CDR3 is encoded by other sequences in the same sample as well. Germline CDR1 reads GTSNPN; CDR2 reads SVGIG (reference sequence). V shed 2 bases and J shed 8 bases, with 13 bases lying between them. This CDR3 is 13 amino acids long. TCRdb's copy holds only in-frame clones and misses some; the assay was immunoSEQ multiplex PCR. The data show around 500,000 clones, approximately 80% seen once. This sample was taken from a study of shared clonotypes between healthy human individuals. This clonotype was obtained from a woman between 40 and 50 years old in good health. Some clones in this sample may be carry-over from other donors' samples. V is TRBV30 and J is TRBJ2-1; D is perhaps TRBD2 (6 bases). Specimen: PBMCs. CDR3 sequence: CAWSRTTLHEQFF. The CDR3 bases are TGTGCCTGGAGTCGGACTACGTTACATGAGCAGTTCTTC.